Sequencing of this T cell receptor beta chain was carried out in a study of blood T cells in healthy people across ages. Findings and limits, study-wide: The study regarded diversity estimates from one million T cells as underestimates. Whereas aged donors had fewer naive CD4+ cells, long-lived donors had more of them and higher diversity.

This clonotype came up a few times. Its matching antigen is unknown. Through a sample-barcoded 5' primer and a J-beta primer mix, a second PCR was run for about 6 to 11 cycles. A template-switch adaptor that had 12 random nucleotides put a tag on each cDNA molecule. MiXCR, applied by TCRdb to the 5' RACE reads, yields one record per CDR3 protein. The table includes roughly 730,000 distinct CDR3 sequences, approximately 53% detected once. CDR1 and CDR2 from the germline V gene are MDHEN and SYDVKM. The CDR3 has 17 amino acids. V lost 6 bases, J lost 4 bases, and 24 bases lay in between. V gene TRBV28 combines with J gene TRBJ2-5; tentative D call: TRBD2 (6 bases). The receptor was derived from a man aged 40-55 years in good health. Specimen: blood. DNA of the CDR3: TGTGCCAGCAGACCCCCTAGGTGGAGGGGTATCTCAGAGACCCAGTACTTC. Residues: CASRPPRWRGISETQYF.